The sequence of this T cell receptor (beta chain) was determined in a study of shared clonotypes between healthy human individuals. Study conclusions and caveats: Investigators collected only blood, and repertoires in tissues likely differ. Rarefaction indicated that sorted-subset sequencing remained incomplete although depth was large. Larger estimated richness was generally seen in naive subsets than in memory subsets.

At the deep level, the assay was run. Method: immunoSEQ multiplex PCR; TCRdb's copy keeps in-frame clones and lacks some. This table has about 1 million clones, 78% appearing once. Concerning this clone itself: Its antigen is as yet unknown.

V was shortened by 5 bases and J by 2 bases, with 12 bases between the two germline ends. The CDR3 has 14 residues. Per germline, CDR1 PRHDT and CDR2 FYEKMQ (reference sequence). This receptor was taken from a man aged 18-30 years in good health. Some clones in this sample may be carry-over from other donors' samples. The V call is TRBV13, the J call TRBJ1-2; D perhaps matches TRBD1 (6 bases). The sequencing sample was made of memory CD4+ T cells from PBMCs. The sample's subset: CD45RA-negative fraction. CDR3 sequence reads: CASSPRTANYGYTF. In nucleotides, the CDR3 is TGTGCCAGCAGCCCGAGGACAGCGAACTATGGCTACACCTTC.